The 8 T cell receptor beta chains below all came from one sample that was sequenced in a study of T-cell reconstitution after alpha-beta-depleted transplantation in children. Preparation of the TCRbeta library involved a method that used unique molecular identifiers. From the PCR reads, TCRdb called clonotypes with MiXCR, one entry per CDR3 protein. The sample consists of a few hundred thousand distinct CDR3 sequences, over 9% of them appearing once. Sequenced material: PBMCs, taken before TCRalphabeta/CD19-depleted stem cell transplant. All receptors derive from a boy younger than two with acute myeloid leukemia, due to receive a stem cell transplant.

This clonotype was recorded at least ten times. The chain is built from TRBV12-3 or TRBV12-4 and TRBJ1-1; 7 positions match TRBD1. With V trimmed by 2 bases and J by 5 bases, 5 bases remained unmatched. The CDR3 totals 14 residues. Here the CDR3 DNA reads TGTGCCAGCAGTTTATTCAGGGGGGGTACTGAAGCTTTCTTT. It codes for CASSLFRGGTEAFF.

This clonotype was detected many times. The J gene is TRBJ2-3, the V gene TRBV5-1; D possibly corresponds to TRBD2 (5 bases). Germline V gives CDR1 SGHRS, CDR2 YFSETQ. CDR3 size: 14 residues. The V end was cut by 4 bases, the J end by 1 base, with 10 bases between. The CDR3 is CASSLTTRTDTQYF. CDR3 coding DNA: TGCGCCAGCAGCCTGACTACTCGCACAGATACGCAGTATTTT. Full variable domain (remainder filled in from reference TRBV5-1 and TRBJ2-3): KAGVTQTPRYLIKTRGQQVTLSCSPISGHRSVSWYQQTPGQGLQFLFEYFSETQRNKGNFPGRFSGRQFSNSRSEMNVSTLELGDSALYLCASSLTTRTDTQYFGPGTRLTVL.

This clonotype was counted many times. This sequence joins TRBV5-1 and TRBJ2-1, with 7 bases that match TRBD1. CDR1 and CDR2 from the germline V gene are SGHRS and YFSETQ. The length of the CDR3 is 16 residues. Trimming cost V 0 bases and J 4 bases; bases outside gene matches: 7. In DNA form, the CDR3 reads TGCGCCAGCAGCTTGGAGGGGGCCCAGTTTTACAATGAGCAGTTCTTC. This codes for CASSLEGAQFYNEQFF.

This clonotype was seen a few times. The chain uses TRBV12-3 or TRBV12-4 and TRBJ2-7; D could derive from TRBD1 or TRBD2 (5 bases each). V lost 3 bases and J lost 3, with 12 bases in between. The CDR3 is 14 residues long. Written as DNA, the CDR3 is TGTGCCAGCAGTTTGTGGGGACGGAACTACGAGCAGTACTTC. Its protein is CASSLWGRNYEQYF.

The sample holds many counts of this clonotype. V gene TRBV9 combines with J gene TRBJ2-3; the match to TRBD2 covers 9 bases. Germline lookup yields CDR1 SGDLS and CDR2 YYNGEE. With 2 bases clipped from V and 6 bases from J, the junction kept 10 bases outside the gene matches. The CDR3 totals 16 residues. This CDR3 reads CASSVPSGILGDTQYF. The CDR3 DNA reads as TGTGCCAGCAGCGTTCCTAGCGGGATCCTAGGGGATACGCAGTATTTT.

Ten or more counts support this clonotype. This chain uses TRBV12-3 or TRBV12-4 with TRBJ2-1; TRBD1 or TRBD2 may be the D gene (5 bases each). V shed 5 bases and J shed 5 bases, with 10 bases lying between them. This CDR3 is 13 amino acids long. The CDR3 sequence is CASSLREHNEQFF. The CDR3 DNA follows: TGTGCCAGCAGTCTCAGGGAGCACAATGAGCAGTTCTTC.

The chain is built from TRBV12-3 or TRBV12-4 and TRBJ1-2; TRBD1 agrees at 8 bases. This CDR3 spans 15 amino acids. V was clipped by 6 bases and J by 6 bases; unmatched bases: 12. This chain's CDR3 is CASSWGEGQEDGYTF. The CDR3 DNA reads TGTGCCAGCAGCTGGGGAGAGGGACAGGAGGATGGCTACACCTTC.

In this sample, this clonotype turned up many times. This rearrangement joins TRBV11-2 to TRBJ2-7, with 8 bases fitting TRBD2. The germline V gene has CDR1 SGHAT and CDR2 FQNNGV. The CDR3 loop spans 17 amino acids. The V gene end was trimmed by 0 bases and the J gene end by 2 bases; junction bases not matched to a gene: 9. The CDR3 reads CASSLEPLAGKAYEQYF. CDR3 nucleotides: TGTGCCAGCAGCTTAGAGCCTCTAGCGGGTAAAGCCTACGAGCAGTACTTC.